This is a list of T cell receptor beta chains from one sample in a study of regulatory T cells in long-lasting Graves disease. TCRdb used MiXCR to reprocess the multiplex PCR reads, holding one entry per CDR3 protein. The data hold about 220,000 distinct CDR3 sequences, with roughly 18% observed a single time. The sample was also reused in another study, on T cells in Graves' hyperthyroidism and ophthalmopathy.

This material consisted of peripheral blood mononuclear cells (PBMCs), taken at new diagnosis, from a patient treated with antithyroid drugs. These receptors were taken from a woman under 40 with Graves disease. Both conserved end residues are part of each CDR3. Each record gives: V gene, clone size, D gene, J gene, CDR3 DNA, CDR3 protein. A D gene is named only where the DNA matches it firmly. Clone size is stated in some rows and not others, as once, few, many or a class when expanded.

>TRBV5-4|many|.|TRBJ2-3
TGTGCCAGCAGCCCCGACCCTAACACAGATACGCAGTATTTT
CASSPDPNTDTQYF
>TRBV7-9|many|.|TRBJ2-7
TGTGCCAGCACCTTAGGAGGGAATACCTACGAGCAGTACTTC
CASTLGGNTYEQYF
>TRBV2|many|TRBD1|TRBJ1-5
TGTGCCAGTCAACGTACAGGGGCCAATCAGCCCCAGCATTTT
CASQRTGANQPQHF
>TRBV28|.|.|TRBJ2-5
TGTGCCAGCAGTTTTGGTTGGGGAATGGGGCAAGAGACCCAGTACTTC
CASSFGWGMGQETQYF
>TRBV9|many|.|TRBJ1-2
TGTGCCAGCAGCGTAGGTTCCGGTGGGACAACCGATGGCTACACCTTC
CASSVGSGGTTDGYTF
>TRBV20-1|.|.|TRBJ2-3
TGCAGTGCTAGAGAAGCGGCGGCGGGCACAGATACGCAGTATTTT
CSAREAAAGTDTQYF
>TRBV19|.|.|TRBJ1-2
TGTGCCAGTGGAAGTAACTATGGCTACACCTTC
CASGSNYGYTF
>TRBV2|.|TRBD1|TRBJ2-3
TGTGCCAGCAGTCGACAGGGAGCTAGCACAGATACGCAGTATTTT
CASSRQGASTDTQYF
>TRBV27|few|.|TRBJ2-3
TGTGCCAGCAGTTCCCCCAGGAATACGCAGTATTTT
CASSSPRNTQYF
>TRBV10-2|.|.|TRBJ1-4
TGCGCCAGCAGTGAGTCAACAGGAAAAAAACTGTTTTTT
CASSESTGKKLFF
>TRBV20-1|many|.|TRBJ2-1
TGCAGTGCTCCGGACTACGCCGCGGATGAGCAGTTCTTC
CSAPDYAADEQFF
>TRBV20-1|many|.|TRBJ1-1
TGCAGTGCTAGCTCGGGAAACACTGAAGCTTTCTTT
CSASSGNTEAFF
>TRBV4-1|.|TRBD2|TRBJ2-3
TGCGCCAGCAGCCAAAGGAGGGCGGGGGGGCCGAGGACGCAGTATTTT
CASSQRRAGGPRTQYF
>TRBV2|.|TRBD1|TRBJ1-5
TGTGCCAGCAGTGGGGGGGCGGGGACAGTCCCGCCCCAGCATTTT
CASSGGAGTVPPQHF
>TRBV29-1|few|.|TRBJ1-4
TGCAGCGTTGGAAGAGTAAATGAAAAACTGTTTTTT
CSVGRVNEKLFF
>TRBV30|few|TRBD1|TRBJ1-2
TGTGCCTGGAGGGACCGGGACAGGGGTCTAAGGGGCTACACCTTC
CAWRDRDRGLRGYTF
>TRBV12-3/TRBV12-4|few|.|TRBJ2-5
TGTGCCAGCAGTGGTCCCAGGGTTGGGGTGAGAGAGACCCAGTACTTC
CASSGPRVGVRETQYF
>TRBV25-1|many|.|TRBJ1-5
TGTGCCAGCAGTGAATATAACGGAGAGCAGCCCCAGCATTTT
CASSEYNGEQPQHF
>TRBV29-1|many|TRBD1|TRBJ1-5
TGCAGCGTTGAAACCGGACAGGGTGCTCAGCCCCAGCATTTT
CSVETGQGAQPQHF
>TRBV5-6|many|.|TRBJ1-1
TGTGCCAGCAGCTCTTGGGGGACACTAAACACTGAAGCTTTCTTT
CASSSWGTLNTEAFF
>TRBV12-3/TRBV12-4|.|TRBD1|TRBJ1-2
TGTGCCAGCAGCCAAGGGGGCAGACAGGCCATATGGGGCTACACCTTC
CASSQGGRQAIWGYTF
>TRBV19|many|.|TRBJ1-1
TGTGCCAGTAGTTTTGGCTACACTGAAGCTTTCTTT
CASSFGYTEAFF
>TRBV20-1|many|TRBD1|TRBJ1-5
TGCAGTGCTAGAGATGCAGGGGGCCAGAGGAGCAATCAGCCCCAGCATTTT
CSARDAGGQRSNQPQHF
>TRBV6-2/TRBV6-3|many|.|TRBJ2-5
TGTGCCAGCAGTGAGGGACACGCACAAGAGACCCAGTACTTC
CASSEGHAQETQYF
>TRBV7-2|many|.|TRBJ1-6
TGTGCCAGCAGCTCTACAACCGGGGTTGGGTCACCCCTCCACTTT
CASSSTTGVGSPLHF
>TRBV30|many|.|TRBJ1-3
TGTGCCTGGAGGAGAGACAGCTCTGGAAACACCATATATTTT
CAWRRDSSGNTIYF
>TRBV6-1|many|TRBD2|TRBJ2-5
TGTGCCAGCCGCCGGGGGGGGGGAGAGACCCAGTACTTC
CASRRGGGETQYF
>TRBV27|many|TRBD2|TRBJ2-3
TGTGCCAGCAGCCCCCTTAGCGGGGGCCCCTTCGATACGCAGTATTTT
CASSPLSGGPFDTQYF